The 30 T cell receptor beta chains in this list originate from one sample, sequenced in a study of shared clonotypes between healthy human individuals. Assay: immunoSEQ multiplex PCR; the TCRdb copy retains only in-frame clones and omits some. Of around 340,000 clones in the sample, about 73% were seen once. Source material: memory CD4+ T cells sorted from blood. Subset here: CD45RA-negative fraction. These receptors came from a young man in good health.

This chain links TRBV29-1 with TRBJ2-7; TRBD2 agrees at 12 bases. J gave up 3 bases and V 1 base, and 4 bases lay outside the gene matches. This CDR3 comprises 15 residues. Per germline, CDR1 SQVTM and CDR2 ANQGSEA. The CDR3 region is CSVEGLAGGYYEQYF. The DNA for the CDR3 is TGCAGCGTTGAAGGCCTAGCGGGAGGGTACTACGAGCAGTACTTC.

V gene TRBV18 combines with J gene TRBJ2-1; 8 bases map to TRBD1. V gave up 4 bases and J gave up 5 bases; unmatched junction bases: 4. The CDR3 has 14 amino acids. Germline values: CDR1 KGHSH, CDR2 LQKENI. The CDR3 protein is CASSLDRGDNEQFF. The DNA of the CDR3 is TGTGCCAGCTCACTTGACAGGGGCGACAATGAGCAGTTCTTC.

This clone was picked up a small number of times. The V and J genes are TRBV9 and TRBJ2-3; TRBD2 matches 8 bases. With V trimmed by 0 bases and J by 5 bases, 14 bases remained unmatched. This CDR3 comprises 18 residues. CDR1 and CDR2 from the germline V gene are SGDLS and YYNGEE. The CDR3 DNA follows: TGTGCCAGCAGCGTAGATGATGAGACGGGAGGGCCGAAAGATACGCAGTATTTT. Protein: CASSVDDETGGPKDTQYF.

This sequence joins TRBV11-2 and TRBJ2-5, with TRBD1 matching over 7 bases. Unmatched junction bases numbered 1, after V lost 5 bases and J lost 1 base. CDR3 length: 13 amino acids. Germline lookup yields CDR1 SGHAT and CDR2 FQNNGV. DNA of the CDR3: TGTGCCAGCAGCCGGGACAGCCAAGAGACCCAGTACTTC. It is translated as CASSRDSQETQYF.

This chain links TRBV6-1 with TRBJ2-1; D possibly corresponds to TRBD1 (6 bases). Germline V lookup: CDR1 MNHNS, CDR2 SASEGT. This CDR3 comprises 13 residues. Trimming shortened V by 6 bases and J by 9 bases, and 15 bases separated the two germline ends. The CDR3 loop reads CASSQYRETEQFF. CDR3 nucleotide sequence: TGTGCCAGCAGCCAATACAGGGAGACTGAGCAGTTCTTC.

The V gene is TRBV9, the J gene TRBJ2-2; possible D gene TRBD1, 6 bases. The CDR3 has 15 amino acids. The V and J ends lost 0 bases and 4 bases respectively, with 10 bases between them. Germline-derived CDR1 and CDR2 are SGDLS and YYNGEE. The CDR3 sequence: CASSVGVRGTGELFF. For the CDR3, the DNA is TGTGCCAGCAGCGTAGGGGTCAGGGGCACCGGGGAGCTGTTTTTT.

This clone showed up just once. The chain joins TRBV15 to TRBJ2-5; D is possibly TRBD1 (6 bases). From germline, CDR1 is LNHNV and CDR2 YYDKDF (reference sequence). The V and J ends lost 1 base and 3 bases respectively, with 12 bases between them. The CDR3 is 15 amino acids. Here the CDR3 reads CATSRVGEGEETQYF. In DNA form, the CDR3 reads TGTGCCACCAGCAGAGTGGGTGAGGGGGAAGAGACCCAGTACTTC. The full variable domain, in which reference TRBV15 and TRBJ2-5 provide the parts outside the CDR3, is DAMVIQNPRYQVTQFGKPVTLSCSQTLNHNVMYWYQQKSSQAPKLLFHYYDKDFNNEADTPDNFQSRRPNTSFCFLDIRSPGLGDTAMYLCATSRVGEGEETQYFGPGTRLLVL.

V and J are TRBV7-6 and TRBJ2-1, with TRBD2 as a possible D gene (5 bases). This CDR3 spans 11 amino acids. Deletions cut 7 bases from V and 10 bases from J, with 11 bases between. CDR1 and CDR2 (germline): SGHVS, FNYEAQ. The CDR3: CASNLGGEQFF. Written as DNA, the CDR3 is TGTGCCAGCAACCTAGGAGGCGAGCAGTTCTTC.

The chain is built from TRBV28 and TRBJ2-7, with D unresolved. Trimming took 5 bases from V and 0 from J, leaving 11 bases between them. The CDR3 is made up of 14 amino acids. Germline CDR1 reads MDHEN; CDR2 reads SYDVKM. The CDR3 is CASSESRPSYEQYF. In DNA, the CDR3 is TGTGCCAGCAGTGAGTCGCGACCCTCCTACGAGCAGTACTTC.

The sample holds one count of this clone. The chain recombines TRBV19 with TRBJ2-1, with no clear D. Germline-derived CDR1 and CDR2 are LNHDA and SQIVND (reference sequence). The CDR3 runs to 15 residues. V was cut by 3 bases and J by 8 bases, with 17 bases left in between. The CDR3 DNA sequence: TGTGCCAGTAGTATGCTCCGACCGAACTCCGATGAGCAGTTCTTC. Protein: CASSMLRPNSDEQFF.

This clone was seen only once. This chain joins TRBV5-1 and TRBJ2-1; 8 bases match TRBD2. Trimming took 1 base from V and 6 from J; bases not matched to a gene: 3. Germline CDR1 SGHRS, CDR2 YFSETQ. The CDR3 totals 14 residues. CDR3 protein: CASSLSAGANEQFF. The CDR3 DNA is TGCGCCAGCAGCTTGTCAGCGGGAGCCAATGAGCAGTTCTTC.

The DNA for the CDR3 is TGTGCCAGCTCACCACCCCAGGGGCAGGAGACCCAGTACTTC. Its protein product is CASSPPQGQETQYF. The chain recombines TRBV18 with TRBJ2-5; D may be TRBD1 (6 bases). CDR1 and CDR2 from the germline V gene are KGHSH and LQKENI. V lost 0 bases and J lost 5, with 10 bases in between. There are 14 residues in the CDR3.

The chain has TRBV18 and TRBJ2-2; no definite D call. The CDR3 length is 13 residues. Trimming took off 8 bases at V and 1 base at J, with 8 bases between the two ends. CDR1 is KGHSH, CDR2 LQKENI, per germline. CDR3 residues: CASTYKNTGELFF. In nucleotides, the CDR3 is TGTGCCAGCACATACAAGAACACCGGGGAGCTGTTTTTT.

The rearrangement joins TRBV6-5 to TRBJ2-7, with 8 bases fitting TRBD2. Germline assignment: CDR1 MNHEY and CDR2 SVGAGI. J lost 6 bases, V lost 8 bases, and 15 bases had no gene match. This CDR3 comprises 15 residues. CDR3 region: CASRGINGRAAEQYF. The CDR3, as DNA: TGTGCCAGCCGCGGTATTAACGGGAGGGCCGCCGAGCAGTACTTC.

The chain couples TRBV2 to TRBJ1-4; the D is unclear. Germline assignment: CDR1 SNHLY and CDR2 FYNNEI. V was cut by 6 bases and J by 0 bases, with 5 bases left in between. The length of the CDR3 is 13 residues. Here the CDR3 DNA reads TGTGCCAGCAGAGTAGCAACTAATGAAAAACTGTTTTTT. This codes for CASRVATNEKLFF.

This rearrangement joins TRBV2 to TRBJ1-2; 7 positions agree with TRBD1. Germline trimming cut 10 bases from V and 2 bases from J; bases unmatched to any gene: 7. Per the germline V gene, CDR1 is SNHLY and CDR2 is FYNNEI. The CDR3 runs 13 residues. The CDR3 region is CATRQGENYGYTF. The CDR3, as DNA: TGTGCCACTAGGCAGGGGGAAAACTATGGCTACACCTTC. Based on the CDR3 plus reference TRBV2 and TRBJ1-2, the full variable domain is EPEVTQTPSHQVTQMGQEVILRCVPISNHLYFYWYRQILGQKVEFLVSFYNNEISEKSEIFDDQFSVERPDGSNFTLKIRSTKLEDSAMYFCATRQGENYGYTFGSGTRLTVV.

The chain has TRBV29-1 and TRBJ1-1, with a tentative D call TRBD1 (6 bases). This CDR3 contains 13 residues. Trimming took 4 bases from V and 1 from J, leaving 10 bases between them. Germline CDR1 and CDR2: SQVTM and ANQGSEA. CDR3 amino acids: CSVVKGQNTEAFF. The CDR3 bases are TGCAGCGTTGTTAAGGGACAGAACACTGAAGCTTTCTTT.

The chain recombines TRBV27 with TRBJ2-7; TRBD1 aligns across 8 bases. This CDR3 comprises 16 residues. The germline V gene has CDR1 MNHEY and CDR2 SMNVEV (reference sequence). V was pared by 2 bases and J by 6 bases, with 12 bases of the junction left unmatched. The CDR3 nucleotides are TGTGCCAGCAGTTTAGCAGGGGGCGGCCCCCAGGGCGAGCAGTACTTC. Protein product: CASSLAGGGPQGEQYF.

The V gene is TRBV6-1, the J gene TRBJ1-5; perhaps TRBD1 as D (5 bases). This CDR3 has 15 amino acids. Deletions cut 6 bases from V and 0 bases from J, with 12 bases between. Germline V gene lookup returns CDR1 MNHNS and CDR2 SASEGT. CDR3: CASRFDSYSNQPQHF. The CDR3 coding sequence is TGTGCCAGCAGATTCGACAGCTATAGCAATCAGCCCCAGCATTTT.

The chain links TRBV7-2 to TRBJ2-7; D not certain. Per germline, CDR1 SGHTA and CDR2 FQGNSA. CDR3 length: 16 amino acids. Trimming took off 5 bases at V and 0 bases at J, with 17 bases between the two ends. The CDR3, as DNA: TGTGCCAGCAGCACCCGCCTACAGAGGAGCTCCTACGAGCAGTACTTC. This sequence encodes CASSTRLQRSSYEQYF.

This clone was counted only a few times. The CDR3 sequence is CASSQRTSGRSVETQYF. CDR3 in DNA: TGTGCCAGCAGCCAAAGGACTAGCGGGAGGAGTGTAGAGACCCAGTACTTC. The chain carries TRBV14 and TRBJ2-5; TRBD2 matches 14 bases. CDR1 and CDR2 from the germline V gene are SGHDN and FVKESK. The V and J ends lost 2 bases and 4 bases, in that order; junction bases with no gene match: 6. The CDR3 runs 17 residues.

The V and J genes are TRBV28 and TRBJ2-5; no firm D call. The germline CDR1 and CDR2 sequences are MDHEN and SYDVKM. This CDR3 is built from 12 residues. The V and J ends lost 5 bases and 5 bases respectively, with 9 bases between them. CDR3 in DNA: TGTGCCAGCAGTCAAAGTAGGGAGACCCAGTACTTC. Protein product: CASSQSRETQYF.

This clone was seen only a few times. The V gene is TRBV6-1, the J gene TRBJ2-4; D remains unclear. The ends were cut back, 7 bases at V and 1 base at J, with 11 bases in the middle. The germline V gene encodes CDR1 MNHNS and CDR2 SASEGT. The CDR3 consists of 14 residues. CDR3 sequence (DNA): TGTGCCAGCATTCCTTCTGGGGCCAAAAACATTCAGTACTTC. Translating gives CASIPSGAKNIQYF.

As DNA, the CDR3 is TGTGCCAGCAGCCCCTTAGCGGGAGTCGGCACCGGGGAGCTGTTTTTT. It translates to CASSPLAGVGTGELFF. This sequence joins TRBV7-9 and TRBJ2-2; the match to TRBD2 covers 9 bases. After removal of 5 bases from V and 4 bases from J, the junction contained 8 bases not matched to a gene. This CDR3 has 16 amino acids. Germline-derived CDR1 and CDR2 are SEHNR and FQNEAQ (reference sequence).

The chain has TRBV19 and TRBJ1-3; TRBD1 agrees at 8 bases. With 2 bases clipped from V and 3 bases from J, the junction kept 3 bases outside the gene matches. This CDR3 has 15 amino acids. Germline V gene sequence: CDR1 LNHDA, CDR2 SQIVND (reference sequence). CDR3 nucleotides: TGTGCCAGTAGTATACAGGGGGCGCTTGGAAACACCATATATTTT. Translation gives CASSIQGALGNTIYF.

The chain has TRBV18 and TRBJ2-7; 10 positions match TRBD1. Germline lookup yields CDR1 KGHSH and CDR2 LQKENI. CDR3 length: 15 residues. V was clipped by 3 bases and J by 3 bases; unmatched bases: 5. This CDR3 is CASSPGTGENYEQYF. The DNA of the CDR3 is TGTGCCAGCTCACCGGGGACAGGGGAAAACTACGAGCAGTACTTC.

This clone has a single count. The rearrangement uses TRBV4-1 and TRBJ2-7; possibly TRBD2 for D (6 bases). V was shortened by 4 bases and J by 0 bases, with 13 bases between the two germline ends. Germline CDR1 and CDR2: MGHRA and YSYEKL. This CDR3 contains 15 residues. CDR3 DNA: TGCGCCAGCAGCCGCGGGACGGACCTCTCCTACGAGCAGTACTTC. This gives the protein CASSRGTDLSYEQYF.

As regards this clone: One end of the junction is discordant with germline, which a read error may explain. The chain joins TRBV7-7 to TRBJ2-1; the match to TRBD1 covers 10 bases. The germline V gene has CDR1 SSHAT and CDR2 FNYEAQ (reference sequence). This CDR3 is built from 15 residues. CDR3 coding DNA: TGTGCTAGCAGCCCGGACAGGGGGTTATACAATGAGCAGTTCTTC. Translated: CASSPDRGLYNEQFF. The full variable domain, rest sourced from reference TRBV7-7 and TRBJ2-1, is GAGVSQSPRYKVTKRGQDVTLRCDPISSHATLYWYQQALGQGPEFLTYFNYEAQPDKSGLPSDRFSAERPEGSISTLTIQRTEQRDSAMYRCASSPDRGLYNEQFFGPGTRLTVL.

There are a few counts of this clone. The V gene is TRBV28, the J gene TRBJ1-1, with 10 bases identical to TRBD1. Germline lookup yields CDR1 MDHEN and CDR2 SYDVKM. The CDR3 is 14 amino acids. After removal of 6 bases from V and 5 bases from J, the junction contained 6 bases not matched to a gene. CDR3 amino acids: CASSRDRGYTEAFF. DNA for the CDR3: TGTGCCAGCAGCCGGGACAGGGGTTATACTGAAGCTTTCTTT. The variable domain in full, with the rest retrieved from reference TRBV28 and TRBJ1-1, is DVKVTQSSRYLVKRTGEKVFLECVQDMDHENMFWYRQDPGLGLRLIYFSYDVKMKEKGDIPEGYSVSREKKERFSLILESASTNQTSMYLCASSRDRGYTEAFFGQGTRLTVV.

The chain recombines TRBV5-4 with TRBJ2-5; 7 nucleotides line up with TRBD2. Trimming cost V 1 base and J 0 bases; bases outside gene matches: 6. Germline V gene lookup returns CDR1 SGHNT and CDR2 YYREEE (reference sequence). This CDR3 comprises 16 residues. CDR3 amino acids: CASSLTGGRYQETQYF. In DNA, the CDR3 is TGTGCCAGCAGCTTGACTGGCGGGAGATACCAAGAGACCCAGTACTTC.